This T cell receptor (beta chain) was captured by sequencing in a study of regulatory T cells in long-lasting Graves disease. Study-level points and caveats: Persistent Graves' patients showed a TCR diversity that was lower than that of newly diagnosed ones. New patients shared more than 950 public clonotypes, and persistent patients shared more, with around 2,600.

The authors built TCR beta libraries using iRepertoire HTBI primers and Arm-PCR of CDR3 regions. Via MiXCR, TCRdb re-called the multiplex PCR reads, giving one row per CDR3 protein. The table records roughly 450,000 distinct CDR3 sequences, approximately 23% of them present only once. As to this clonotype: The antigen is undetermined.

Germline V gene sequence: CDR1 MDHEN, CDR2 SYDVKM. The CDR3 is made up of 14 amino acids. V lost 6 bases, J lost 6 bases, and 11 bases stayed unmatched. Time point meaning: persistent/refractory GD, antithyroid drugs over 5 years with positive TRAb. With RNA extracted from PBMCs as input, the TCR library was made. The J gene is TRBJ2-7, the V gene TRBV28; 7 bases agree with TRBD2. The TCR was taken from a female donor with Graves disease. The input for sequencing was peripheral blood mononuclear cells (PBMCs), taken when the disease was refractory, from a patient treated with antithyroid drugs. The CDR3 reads CASRAGTNGLEQYF. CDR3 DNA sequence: TGTGCCAGCAGAGCAGGGACTAACGGTCTCGAGCAGTACTTC.